This T cell receptor beta chain was sequenced during a study of blood T cells in healthy people across ages. Whole-study results and caveats: Aged donors had fewer naive CD4+ cells and lower diversity than long-lived donors.

Losses at the gene ends were 5 bases for V and 7 bases for J; bases not matched to a gene: 3. Germline lookup yields CDR1 MDHEN and CDR2 SYDVKM. The CDR3 has 13 residues. To note about this clonotype: The antigen remains undetermined.

The use of a sample-barcoded 5' primer and a J-beta primer mix characterized a second PCR of roughly 6 to 11 cycles. Template switching added a 12-random-nucleotide identifier to every cDNA molecule. From the 5' RACE reads, TCRdb called clonotypes with MiXCR, one entry per CDR3 protein. This sample has some 1,000,000 distinct CDR3 sequences, with about 25% found just once. Separately, the same data were catalogued under a study of T cells of mothers and their children. That study reports: Every microgram of extracted RNA entered cDNA synthesis, roughly 1.5 ug per 15 ul. Persistent microchimeric T cell clones were sought, and none were detected.

Sequenced input: blood. The V call is TRBV28, the J call TRBJ1-4; 8 bases are shared with TRBD1. The source is a girl aged 2-10 years in good health. CDR3 sequence (DNA): TGTGCCAGCAGTCTGACAGGGGTTGAAAAACTGTTTTTT. This gives the protein CASSLTGVEKLFF.